This T cell receptor beta chain was sequenced during a study of blood T cell repertoires in COVID-19. Study at large: Donors in the United States, Italy and Spain gave samples during acute or convalescent COVID-19.

Clones were read by immunoSEQ multiplex PCR, and TCRdb kept only the in-frame ones, dropping some. This table has some 150,000 clones, around 90% appearing once. The V gene's germline CDR1 is SEHNR and CDR2 FQNEAQ (reference sequence). The CDR3 is 14 amino acids. Trimming removed 4 bases at V and 0 bases at J, with 9 bases between. This clone was counted once. This receptor was obtained from a woman aged 60-75 years with acute or convalescent COVID-19. Sequenced: peripheral blood. The chain couples TRBV7-9 to TRBJ1-1, with D uncertain. DNA for the CDR3: TGTGCCAGCAGCTCGAACGGTCTGAACACTGAAGCTTTCTTT. It encodes CASSSNGLNTEAFF.